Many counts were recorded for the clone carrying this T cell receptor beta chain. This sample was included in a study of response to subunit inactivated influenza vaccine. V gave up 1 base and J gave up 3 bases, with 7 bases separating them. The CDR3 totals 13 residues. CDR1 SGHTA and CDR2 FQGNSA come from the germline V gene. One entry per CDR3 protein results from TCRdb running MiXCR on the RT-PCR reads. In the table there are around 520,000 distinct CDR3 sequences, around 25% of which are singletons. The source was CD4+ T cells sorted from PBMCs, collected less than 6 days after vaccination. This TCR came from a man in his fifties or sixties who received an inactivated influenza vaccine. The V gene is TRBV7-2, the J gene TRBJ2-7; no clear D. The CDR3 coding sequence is TGTGCCAGCAGCTTAGGCCCCGACTACGAGCAGTACTTC. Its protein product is CASSLGPDYEQYF.